This is a list of T cell receptor beta chains from one sample in a study of regulatory T cells in long-lasting Graves disease. MiXCR, run by TCRdb on the multiplex PCR reads, gives a single entry per CDR3 protein. The repertoire holds about 310,000 distinct CDR3 sequences, with roughly 18% as singletons. This sample comprised peripheral blood mononuclear cells (PBMCs), obtained at new diagnosis, from a patient treated with antithyroid drugs. The receptors here all came from a female donor with Graves disease. Both conserved end residues are part of each CDR3. The D gene is left open where the match is weak. Only part of the rows carry a size: once, few, many, or a class if the clone is expanded.

J,size,D,V,DNA,CDR3
TRBJ2-2,many,-,TRBV30,TGTGCCTGGAGTGGACCCGGGGAGCTGTTTTTT,CAWSGPGELFF
TRBJ1-2,many,-,TRBV5-5,TGTGCCAGCAGCTTGGGGACCGGCTACACCTTC,CASSLGTGYTF
TRBJ1-4,many,-,TRBV28,TGTGCCAGCAGCCCGTACAGGAGAGGTGGGGAAAAACTGTTTTTT,CASSPYRRGGEKLFF
TRBJ2-1,many,TRBD2,TRBV12-3/TRBV12-4,TGTGCCAGCAGCGGGGGACTAGCGGGAGGTAATGAGCAGTTCTTC,CASSGGLAGGNEQFF
TRBJ2-2,many,-,TRBV20-1,TGCAGTGTGGCCCCCTTGGGGGCGGCGAACACCGGGGAGCTGTTTTTT,CSVAPLGAANTGELFF
TRBJ2-1,many,TRBD1,TRBV2,TGTGCCAGCAGCAGTAGGGGGCGGTTCTCCTACAATGAGCAGTTCTTC,CASSSRGRFSYNEQFF
TRBJ1-4,many,-,TRBV7-8,TGTGCCAGCAGTCCCAACGGCTTAAGGGAATCGGATGAAAAACTGTTTTTT,CASSPNGLRESDEKLFF
TRBJ2-2,-,-,TRBV6-1,TGTGCCAGCAGTATTTCAATAGTTGACACCAGGGAGCTGTTTTTT,CASSISIVDTRELFF
TRBJ2-4,-,-,TRBV6-5,TGTGCCAGCAGTTACCTCTCCTCTGGAGGCATTCAGTACTTC,CASSYLSSGGIQYF
TRBJ2-1,many,TRBD2,TRBV27,TGTGCCAGCAGTTCTGAACCAACCGGGACTAGCGGGAGTAGTGAGCAGTTCTTC,CASSSEPTGTSGSSEQFF
TRBJ1-4,few,-,TRBV5-8,TGTGCCCGCAGCCAATCGAGGACTAGGGAACTGTTTTTT,CARSQSRTRELFF
TRBJ1-2,-,TRBD1,TRBV28,TGTGCCAGCAGTTTAGGGGGACAGAACTATGGCTACACCTTC,CASSLGGQNYGYTF
TRBJ2-3,few,-,TRBV12-3/TRBV12-4,TGTGCCAGCGGTTTAAAACTAGAAGGCCCGCAGTATTTT,CASGLKLEGPQYF
TRBJ1-2,many,-,TRBV24-1,TGTGCCACCAGTGATGACACGGCAGGCGGTGGGTATGGCTACACCTTC,CATSDDTAGGGYGYTF
TRBJ2-5,many,TRBD1,TRBV20-1,TGCAGTGCTAGAGGCCGACCGGGACAGGGAAACCAAGAGACCCAGTACTTC,CSARGRPGQGNQETQYF
TRBJ2-4,many,TRBD1,TRBV11-3,TGTGCCAGCAGCTTAGGGACAGGGGGCACTATTGGGGACATTCAGTACTTC,CASSLGTGGTIGDIQYF
TRBJ1-5,many,-,TRBV12-5,TGTGCTAGTGGTTTGGGGCAGGGCTATAGCAATCAGCCCCAGCATTTT,CASGLGQGYSNQPQHF
TRBJ2-3,few,-,TRBV5-6,TGTGCCAGCAGCCTGAAAGGATTCGGGGGCACAGATACGCAGTATTTT,CASSLKGFGGTDTQYF
TRBJ2-1,-,TRBD2,TRBV2,TGTGCCAGCAGTGATCTTATAGCGGGAGCTTATGAGCAGTTCTTC,CASSDLIAGAYEQFF
TRBJ1-3,few,TRBD1,TRBV7-8,TGTGCCAGCATCAAATCGACAGGGGCCTCTGGAAACACCATATATTTT,CASIKSTGASGNTIYF
TRBJ2-1,many,-,TRBV3-1,TGTGCCAGCAGCCATCTTGACCCACGGGATGAGCAGTTCTTC,CASSHLDPRDEQFF
TRBJ1-2,few,TRBD1,TRBV4-1,TGCGCCAGCAGCCCCTGGACAGGGTATGGCTACACCTTC,CASSPWTGYGYTF
TRBJ2-7,many,-,TRBV27,TGTGCCAGCAGTTTAAAGCCGAGCGGAAGCTACGAGCAGTACTTC,CASSLKPSGSYEQYF
TRBJ2-7,many,TRBD2,TRBV20-1,TGCAGTGCTGCCCGGATGCGGGAGCCCTACGAGCAGTACTTC,CSAARMREPYEQYF
TRBJ2-5,many,-,TRBV27,TGTGCCAGCACTCCCGAGACCCAGTACTTC,CASTPETQYF
TRBJ1-2,many,-,TRBV19,TGTGCCAGTAGTCGCGGATCAGGGTCGGGCTATGGCTACACCTTC,CASSRGSGSGYGYTF
TRBJ1-1,many,-,TRBV12-3/TRBV12-4,TGTGCCAGCTATCGTTTTGGCATGAACACTGAAGCTTTCTTT,CASYRFGMNTEAFF
TRBJ2-7,many,TRBD1,TRBV15,TGTGCCACCAGCAGACGAGGAACAGGGGACCACGAGCAGTACTTC,CATSRRGTGDHEQYF
TRBJ2-3,-,-,TRBV4-1,TGCGCCAGCAGCCATCGGACGATGGGCAGCACAGATACGCAGTATTTT,CASSHRTMGSTDTQYF
TRBJ1-1,few,-,TRBV19,TGTGCCAGTAGTATTGAGGGGCTGGGGACTGAAGCTTTCTTT,CASSIEGLGTEAFF
TRBJ2-7,many,TRBD1,TRBV7-9,TGTGCCAGCAGCGAGGACAGGAGGACCTACGAGCAGTACTTC,CASSEDRRTYEQYF
TRBJ1-1,many,-,TRBV20-1,TGCAGTGCTAGAGATACCGGGATCTCGAACACTGAAGCTTTCTTT,CSARDTGISNTEAFF
TRBJ2-3,-,-,TRBV2,TGTGCCAGCAGTGAGGGGGGGCCAAATACGCAGTATTTT,CASSEGGPNTQYF
TRBJ2-5,many,-,TRBV28,TGTGCCAGCAGTTTATCGTTCCCCAGGAGGGAGACCCAGTACTTC,CASSLSFPRRETQYF